Given below is one TCR beta chain in context. The read terminates 3 residues before the CDR3 end, so the remaining end is supplied by the germline J gene. The table came from immunoSEQ multiplex PCR; TCRdb's copy has only in-frame clones and leaves some out. The sample has tens of thousands of clones. This record comes from a study of T cells in women clearing cervical HPV infection. This CDR3 has 12 residues. From germline, CDR1 is SEHNR and CDR2 FQNEAQ (reference sequence). The gene calls are TRBV7-9 and TRBJ1-2; 10 bases align to TRBD1. Sequenced input: blood buffy coat. This TCR was recovered from a woman aged 18-69 years with a cervical HPV16 infection that either progressed to CIN3+ or cleared (not recorded which). The DNA read from the CDR3 is TGTGCCAGCACCCGACAGGGGGCTACC. Translation gives CASTRQGAT. The complete CDR3 reads CASTRQGATYTF.